This T cell receptor (beta chain) was recovered during a study of neoadjuvant anti-PD-1 for oral cavity cancer. Assay used: immunoSEQ multiplex PCR; TCRdb lists only in-frame clones, some missing. The data contain 75,000 or so clones, more than 80% of them seen just once; the ten biggest clones take up around 3.2%. The CDR3 covers 13 residues. Germline V lookup: CDR1 MNHEY, CDR2 SVGAGI. The ends were cut back, 6 bases at V and 3 bases at J, with 11 bases in the middle. Cohort: HPV-negative, locally advanced oral cavity squamous cell carcinoma patients. PBMCs were not maintained or expanded in culture before analysis.

The receptor comes from a person between 40 and 85 years old with oral cavity squamous cell carcinoma. Specimen: PBMCs, collected before nivolumab (anti-PD-1) treatment. The rearrangement joins TRBV6-5 to TRBJ2-5; D may be TRBD1 (6 bases). The CDR3: CASRQGSKETQYF. For the CDR3, the DNA is TGTGCCAGCAGACAGGGTTCAAAAGAGACCCAGTACTTC.